This T cell receptor (beta chain) was recovered during a study of metastatic and nonmetastatic thyroid tumors. Study-level information: From malignant and benign thyroid patients, repertoires in blood and in tumor or nodule tissue were compared. Findings and limits, study-wide: Reported TCR beta diversity, measured in blood and tumor, was significantly higher for malignant thyroid tumors than for benign nodules.

The entire patient cohort was treatment-naive prior to thyroid surgery. The sample holds many counts of this clone. Its antigen is not known. Germline CDR1 DFQATT, CDR2 SNEGSKA (reference sequence). Trimming stripped 0 bases from V and 5 bases from J, with 17 bases between. The CDR3 runs 15 residues. With MiXCR, TCRdb called clones anew from the PCR reads. The data contain 30,000 to 35,000 clones, roughly a fifth of them singletons. The chain uses TRBV20-1 and TRBJ2-7; D is perhaps TRBD1 (6 bases). This clonotype originated in a female donor with papillary thyroid cancer or a benign thyroid nodule (not recorded which). Some clones in this sample may be carry-over from other donors' samples. The sample taken for sequencing was blood. The CDR3 region is CSARDMTGVPHEQYF. CDR3 nucleotide sequence: TGCAGTGCTAGAGATATGACAGGAGTTCCCCACGAGCAGTACTTC.